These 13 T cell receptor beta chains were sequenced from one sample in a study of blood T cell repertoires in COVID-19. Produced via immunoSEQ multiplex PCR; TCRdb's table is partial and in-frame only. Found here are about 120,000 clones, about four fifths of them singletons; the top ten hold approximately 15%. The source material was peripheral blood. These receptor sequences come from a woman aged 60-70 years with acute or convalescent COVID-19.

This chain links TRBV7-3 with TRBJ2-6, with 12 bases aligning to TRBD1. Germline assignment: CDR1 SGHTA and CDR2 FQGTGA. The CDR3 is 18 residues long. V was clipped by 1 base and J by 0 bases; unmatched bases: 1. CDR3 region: CASSLKGQGASGANVLTF. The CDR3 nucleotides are TGTGCCAGCAGCTTAAAGGGACAGGGGGCCTCTGGGGCCAACGTCCTGACTTTC.

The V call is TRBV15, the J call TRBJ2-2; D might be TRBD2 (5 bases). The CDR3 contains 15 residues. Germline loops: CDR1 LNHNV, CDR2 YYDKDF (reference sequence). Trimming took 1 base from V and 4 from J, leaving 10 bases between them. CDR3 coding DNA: TGTGCCACCAGCAGAGGCGGAGGCATCACCGGGGAGCTGTTTTTT. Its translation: CATSRGGGITGELFF.

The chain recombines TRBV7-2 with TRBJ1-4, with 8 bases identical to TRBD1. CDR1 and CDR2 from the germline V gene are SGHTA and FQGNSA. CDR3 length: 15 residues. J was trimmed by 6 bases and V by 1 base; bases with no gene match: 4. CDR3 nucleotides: TGTGCCAGCAGCTTAGTTGGGACAGGTTATGAAAAACTGTTTTTT. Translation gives CASSLVGTGYEKLFF.

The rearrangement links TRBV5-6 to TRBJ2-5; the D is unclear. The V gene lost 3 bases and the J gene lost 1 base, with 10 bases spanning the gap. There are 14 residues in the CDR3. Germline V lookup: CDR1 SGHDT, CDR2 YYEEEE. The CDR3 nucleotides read TGTGCCAGCAGCTCTTTACACATCCAAGAGACCCAGTACTTC. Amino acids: CASSSLHIQETQYF.

The chain's CDR3 is CASRGEEILYNEQFF. Written as DNA, the CDR3 is TGTGCCAGCAGGGGGGAGGAAATCCTATACAATGAGCAGTTCTTC. The chain has TRBV2 and TRBJ2-1; tentatively, D is TRBD2 (6 bases). The V gene lost 6 bases and the J gene lost 4 bases, with 16 bases spanning the gap. The CDR3 covers 15 residues. From germline, CDR1 is SNHLY and CDR2 FYNNEI.

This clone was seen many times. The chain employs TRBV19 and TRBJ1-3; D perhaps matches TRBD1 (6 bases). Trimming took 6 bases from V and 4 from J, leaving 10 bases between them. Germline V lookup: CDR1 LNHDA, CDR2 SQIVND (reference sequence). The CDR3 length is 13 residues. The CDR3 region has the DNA TGTGCCAGTAGACAGGGACCGGGAAACACCATATATTTT. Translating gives CASRQGPGNTIYF.

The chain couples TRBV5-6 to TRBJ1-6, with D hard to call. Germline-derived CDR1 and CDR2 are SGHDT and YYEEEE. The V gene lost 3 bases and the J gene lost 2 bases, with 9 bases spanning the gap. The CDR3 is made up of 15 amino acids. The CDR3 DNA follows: TGTGCCAGCAGCTCGGGGAGTCCCTATAATTCACCCCTCCACTTT. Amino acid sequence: CASSSGSPYNSPLHF.

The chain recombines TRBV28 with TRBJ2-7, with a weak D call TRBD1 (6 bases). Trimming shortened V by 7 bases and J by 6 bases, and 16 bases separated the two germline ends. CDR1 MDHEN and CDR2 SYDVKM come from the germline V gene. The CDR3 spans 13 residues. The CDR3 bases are TGTGCCAGCACGGGACATATGTCGCCCGAGCAGTACTTC. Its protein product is CASTGHMSPEQYF. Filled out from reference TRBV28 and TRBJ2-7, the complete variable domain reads DVKVTQSSRYLVKRTGEKVFLECVQDMDHENMFWYRQDPGLGLRLIYFSYDVKMKEKGDIPEGYSVSREKKERFSLILESASTNQTSMYLCASTGHMSPEQYFGPGTRLTVT.

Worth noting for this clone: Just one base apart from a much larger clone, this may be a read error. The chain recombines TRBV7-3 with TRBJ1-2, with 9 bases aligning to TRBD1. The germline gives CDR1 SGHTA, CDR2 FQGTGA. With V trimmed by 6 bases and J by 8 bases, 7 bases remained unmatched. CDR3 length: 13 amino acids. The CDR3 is CASSDRGCRGYTF. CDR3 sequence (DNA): TGTGCCAGCAGTGACAGGGGGTGCCGGGGCTACACCTTC.

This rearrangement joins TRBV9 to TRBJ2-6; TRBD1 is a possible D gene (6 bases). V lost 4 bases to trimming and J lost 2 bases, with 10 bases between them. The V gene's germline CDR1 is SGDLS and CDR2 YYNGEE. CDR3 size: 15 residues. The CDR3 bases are TGTGCCAGCAGCAACGGACAGCCTGGGGCCAACGTCCTGACTTTC. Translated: CASSNGQPGANVLTF. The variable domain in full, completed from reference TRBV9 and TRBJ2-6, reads DSGVTQTPKHLITATGQRVTLRCSPRSGDLSVYWYQQSLDQGLQFLIQYYNGEERAKGNILERFSAQQFPDLHSELNLSSLELGDSALYFCASSNGQPGANVLTFGAGSRLTVL.

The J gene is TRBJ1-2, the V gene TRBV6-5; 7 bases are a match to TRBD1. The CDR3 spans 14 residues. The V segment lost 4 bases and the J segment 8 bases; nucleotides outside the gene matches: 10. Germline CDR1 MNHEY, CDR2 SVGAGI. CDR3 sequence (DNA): TGTGCCAGCAGTTTGGGCGACAGGGATTACGGCTACACCTTC. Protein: CASSLGDRDYGYTF.

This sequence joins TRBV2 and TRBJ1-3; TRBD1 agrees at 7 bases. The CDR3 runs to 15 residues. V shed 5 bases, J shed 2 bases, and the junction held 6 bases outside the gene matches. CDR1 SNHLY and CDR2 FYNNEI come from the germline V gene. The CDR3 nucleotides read TGTGCCAGCAGTCCCTCAGGGACAGCTGGAAACACCATATATTTT. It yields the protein CASSPSGTAGNTIYF.

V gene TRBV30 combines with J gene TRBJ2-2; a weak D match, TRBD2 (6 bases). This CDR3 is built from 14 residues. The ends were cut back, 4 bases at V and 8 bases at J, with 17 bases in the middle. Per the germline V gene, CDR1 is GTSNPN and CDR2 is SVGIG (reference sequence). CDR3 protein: CAWTPGLDGGELFF. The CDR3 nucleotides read TGTGCCTGGACCCCGGGACTCGATGGGGGGGAGCTGTTTTTT.